The next 10 T cell receptor beta chains were all read from a single sample in a study of blood T cell repertoires in COVID-19. Repertoires were generated with immunoSEQ multiplex PCR, while TCRdb's copy carries only in-frame clones and drops some. The data contain over 95,000 clones, about 85% of them singletons. Specimen: peripheral blood. The receptors here all came from a human donor in a cohort sampled during active COVID-19.

The chain has TRBV19 and TRBJ1-2; 9 bases line up with TRBD1. The CDR3 has 19 residues. Unmatched junction bases numbered 17, after V lost 4 bases and J lost 2 bases. The germline V gene encodes CDR1 LNHDA and CDR2 SQIVND (reference sequence). The CDR3 reads CASSRRNPGQGTNNYGYTF. CDR3 sequence (DNA): TGTGCCAGTAGTAGACGTAACCCGGGACAGGGAACAAACAACTATGGCTACACCTTC.

The V gene is TRBV19, the J gene TRBJ2-3; TRBD2 is a possible D gene (5 bases). The CDR3 loop spans 15 amino acids. Germline CDR1 LNHDA, CDR2 SQIVND (reference sequence). V was cut by 5 bases and J by 5 bases, with 17 bases left in between. The CDR3 loop reads CASSPRGNEGDTQYF. In nucleotides, the CDR3 is TGTGCCAGTAGTCCCCGGGGAAATGAGGGAGATACGCAGTATTTT.

The V call is TRBV7-9, the J call TRBJ2-7; TRBD2 aligns across 12 bases. The CDR3 covers 17 residues. V shed 8 bases and J 0 bases; nucleotides not matched to a gene: 11. Per germline, CDR1 SEHNR and CDR2 FQNEAQ (reference sequence). The CDR3 region is CASGRFGTSGHSYEQYF. The CDR3 nucleotides are TGTGCCAGCGGACGATTTGGGACTAGCGGGCACTCCTACGAGCAGTACTTC.

The J gene is TRBJ1-6, the V gene TRBV6-5, with a weak D call TRBD1 (6 bases). Trimming took off 6 bases at V and 8 bases at J, with 14 bases between the two ends. Germline lookup yields CDR1 MNHEY and CDR2 SVGAGI. The CDR3 extends over 14 amino acids. For the CDR3, the DNA is TGTGCCAGCAGGATCAGGGGCTTGGATTCACCCCTCCACTTT. It is translated as CASRIRGLDSPLHF.

The chain recombines TRBV28 with TRBJ1-1, with 7 bases that match TRBD1. CDR3 length: 17 amino acids. Germline trimming cut 4 bases from V and 1 base from J; bases unmatched to any gene: 12. The germline V gene encodes CDR1 MDHEN and CDR2 SYDVKM. Written as DNA, the CDR3 is TGTGCCAGCAGTTCGGCAGCCGCAGGGGGAAGGAACACTGAAGCTTTCTTT. Translated, it gives CASSSAAAGGRNTEAFF. Filled out from reference TRBV28 and TRBJ1-1, the complete variable domain reads DVKVTQSSRYLVKRTGEKVFLECVQDMDHENMFWYRQDPGLGLRLIYFSYDVKMKEKGDIPEGYSVSREKKERFSLILESASTNQTSMYLCASSSAAAGGRNTEAFFGQGTRLTVV.

The V gene is TRBV5-1, the J gene TRBJ2-5, with D unresolved. The CDR3 runs 11 residues. Trimming cost V 7 bases and J 4 bases, with 8 bases left between them. Germline assignment: CDR1 SGHRS and CDR2 YFSETQ. This chain's CDR3 is CASRIGETQYF. The CDR3 coding sequence is TGCGCCAGCCGCATCGGAGAGACCCAGTACTTC.

This sequence joins TRBV12-3 or TRBV12-4 and TRBJ2-7; D might be TRBD2 (5 bases). The CDR3 runs 13 residues. With 3 bases removed from V and 9 bases from J, the gap between germline ends came to 15 bases. The CDR3 region is CASSFPGSLGQYF. DNA for the CDR3: TGTGCCAGCAGTTTCCCGGGGTCTCTCGGGCAGTACTTC.

This chain joins TRBV5-5 and TRBJ2-1; TRBD1 matches at 11 bases. CDR1 is SGHKS, CDR2 YYEKEE, per germline (reference sequence). V lost 3 bases, J lost 7 bases, and 6 bases stayed unmatched. CDR3 length: 15 residues. CDR3 protein: CASSWTGGRGNEQFF. CDR3 in DNA: TGTGCCAGCAGCTGGACAGGGGGCAGGGGGAATGAGCAGTTCTTC.

The J gene is TRBJ2-2, the V gene TRBV11-3, with 7 positions matching TRBD1. Germline V gene sequence: CDR1 SGHNT, CDR2 YENEEA. V was clipped by 0 bases and J by 0 bases; unmatched bases: 4. The CDR3 runs 17 residues. CDR3 region: CASSLDGRGSNTGELFF. The CDR3 nucleotides read TGTGCCAGCAGCTTAGATGGCAGGGGGTCGAACACCGGGGAGCTGTTTTTT.

The CDR3 reads CASERAPGTGNTEAFF. The CDR3 DNA sequence: TGTGCCAGCGAAAGAGCCCCTGGGACAGGGAACACTGAAGCTTTCTTT. The V gene is TRBV7-9, the J gene TRBJ1-1; 8 positions match TRBD1. The germline gives CDR1 SEHNR, CDR2 FQNEAQ (reference sequence). This CDR3 is built from 16 residues. V shed 8 bases, J shed 1 base, and the junction held 12 bases outside the gene matches. The full variable domain, in which reference TRBV7-9 and TRBJ1-1 provide the parts outside the CDR3, is DTGVSQNPRHKITKRGQNVTFRCDPISEHNRLYWYRQTLGQGPEFLTYFQNEAQLEKSRLLSDRFSAERPKGSFSTLEIQRTEQGDSAMYLCASERAPGTGNTEAFFGQGTRLTVV.